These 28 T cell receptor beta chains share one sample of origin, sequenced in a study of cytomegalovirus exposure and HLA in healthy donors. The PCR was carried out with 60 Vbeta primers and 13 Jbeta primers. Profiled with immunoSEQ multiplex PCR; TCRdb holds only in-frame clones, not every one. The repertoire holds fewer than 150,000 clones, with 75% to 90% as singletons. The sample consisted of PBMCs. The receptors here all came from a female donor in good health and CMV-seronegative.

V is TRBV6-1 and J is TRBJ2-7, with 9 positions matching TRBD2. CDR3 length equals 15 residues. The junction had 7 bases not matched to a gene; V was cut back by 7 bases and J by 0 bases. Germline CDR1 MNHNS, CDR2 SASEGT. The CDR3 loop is CASKTSGTSSYEQYF. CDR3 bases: TGTGCCAGCAAGACTAGCGGTACGAGCTCCTACGAGCAGTACTTC.

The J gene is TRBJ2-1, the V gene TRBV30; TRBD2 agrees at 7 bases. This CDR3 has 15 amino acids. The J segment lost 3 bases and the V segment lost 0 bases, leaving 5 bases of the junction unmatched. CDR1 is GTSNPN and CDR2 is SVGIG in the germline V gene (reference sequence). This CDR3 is CAWSVLGGFYNEQFF. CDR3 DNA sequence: TGTGCCTGGAGTGTACTGGGGGGGTTCTACAATGAGCAGTTCTTC.

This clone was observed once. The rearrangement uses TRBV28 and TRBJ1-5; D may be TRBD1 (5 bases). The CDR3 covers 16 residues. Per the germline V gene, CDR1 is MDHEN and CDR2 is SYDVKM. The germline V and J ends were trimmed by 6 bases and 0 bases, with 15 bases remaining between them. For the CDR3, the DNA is TGTGCCAGCAGACCGAGACAGACATATAGCAATCAGCCCCAGCATTTT. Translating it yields CASRPRQTYSNQPQHF.

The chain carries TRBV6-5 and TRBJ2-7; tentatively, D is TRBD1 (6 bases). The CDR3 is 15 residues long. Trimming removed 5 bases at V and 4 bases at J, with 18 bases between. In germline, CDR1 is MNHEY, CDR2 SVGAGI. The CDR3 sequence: CASSKQGARYYEQYF. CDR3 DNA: TGTGCCAGCAGTAAACAGGGAGCTCGGTATTACGAGCAGTACTTC.

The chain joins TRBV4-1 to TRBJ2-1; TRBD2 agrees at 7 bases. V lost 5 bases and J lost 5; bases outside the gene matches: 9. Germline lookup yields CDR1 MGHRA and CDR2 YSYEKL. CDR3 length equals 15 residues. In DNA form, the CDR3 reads TGCGCCAGCAGCTTGAGGGAGGGCCCGAACAATGAGCAGTTCTTC. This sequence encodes CASSLREGPNNEQFF.

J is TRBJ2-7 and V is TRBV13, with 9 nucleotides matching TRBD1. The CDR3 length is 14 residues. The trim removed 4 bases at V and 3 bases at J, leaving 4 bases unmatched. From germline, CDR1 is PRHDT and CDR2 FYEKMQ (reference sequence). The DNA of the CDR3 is TGTGCCAGCAGCTCCTGGACAGGGGACTACGAGCAGTACTTC. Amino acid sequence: CASSSWTGDYEQYF.

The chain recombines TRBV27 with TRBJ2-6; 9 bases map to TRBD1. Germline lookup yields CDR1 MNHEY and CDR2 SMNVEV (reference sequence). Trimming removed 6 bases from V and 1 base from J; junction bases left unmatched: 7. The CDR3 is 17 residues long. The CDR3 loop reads CASRRTGVPSGANVLTF. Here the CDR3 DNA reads TGTGCCAGCAGACGGACAGGGGTCCCTTCTGGGGCCAACGTCCTGACTTTC.

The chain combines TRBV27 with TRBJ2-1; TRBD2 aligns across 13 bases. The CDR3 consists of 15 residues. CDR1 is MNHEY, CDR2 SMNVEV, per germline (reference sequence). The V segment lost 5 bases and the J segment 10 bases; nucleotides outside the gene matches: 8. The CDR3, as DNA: TGTGCCAGCAGTCCCGGGACTAGCGGGACATCAGAGCAGTTCTTC. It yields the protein CASSPGTSGTSEQFF.

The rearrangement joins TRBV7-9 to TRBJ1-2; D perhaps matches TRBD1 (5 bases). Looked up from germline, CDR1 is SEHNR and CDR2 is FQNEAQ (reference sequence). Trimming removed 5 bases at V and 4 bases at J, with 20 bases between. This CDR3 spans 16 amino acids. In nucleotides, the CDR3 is TGTGCCAGCAGCCCCACGAACAGGCTCTTGACCTATGGCTACACCTTC. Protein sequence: CASSPTNRLLTYGYTF.

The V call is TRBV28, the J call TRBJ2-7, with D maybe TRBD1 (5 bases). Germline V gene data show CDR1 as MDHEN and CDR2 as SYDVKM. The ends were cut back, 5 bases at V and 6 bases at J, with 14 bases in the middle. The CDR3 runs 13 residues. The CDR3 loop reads CASSPQGFGEQYF. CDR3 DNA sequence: TGTGCCAGCAGTCCGCAGGGATTTGGCGAGCAGTACTTC.

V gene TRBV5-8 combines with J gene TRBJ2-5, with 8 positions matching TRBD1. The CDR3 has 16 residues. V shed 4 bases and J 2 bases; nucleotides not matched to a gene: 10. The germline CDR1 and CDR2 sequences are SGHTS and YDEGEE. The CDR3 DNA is TGTGCCAGCAGCCCGGGGGCGACAGGGGCTCAAGAGACCCAGTACTTC. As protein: CASSPGATGAQETQYF.

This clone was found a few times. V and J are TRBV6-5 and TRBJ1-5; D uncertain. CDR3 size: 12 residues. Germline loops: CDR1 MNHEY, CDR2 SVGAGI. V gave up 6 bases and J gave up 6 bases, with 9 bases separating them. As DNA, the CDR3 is TGTGCCAGCAGCCGCTCCGGTCAGCCCCAGCATTTT. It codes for CASSRSGQPQHF.

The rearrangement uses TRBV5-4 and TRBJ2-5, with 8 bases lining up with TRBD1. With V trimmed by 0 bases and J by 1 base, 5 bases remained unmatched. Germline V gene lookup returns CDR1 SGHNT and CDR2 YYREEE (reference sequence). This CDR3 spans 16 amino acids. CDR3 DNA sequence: TGTGCCAGCAGCTTGGTGGGGACAGGTCCCCAAGAGACCCAGTACTTC. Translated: CASSLVGTGPQETQYF.

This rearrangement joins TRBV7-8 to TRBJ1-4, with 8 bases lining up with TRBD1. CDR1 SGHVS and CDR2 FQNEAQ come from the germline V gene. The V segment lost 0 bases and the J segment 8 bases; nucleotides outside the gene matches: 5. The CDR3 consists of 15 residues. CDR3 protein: CASSLAQGAREKLFF. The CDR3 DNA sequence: TGTGCCAGCAGCTTAGCTCAGGGGGCAAGGGAAAAACTGTTTTTT.

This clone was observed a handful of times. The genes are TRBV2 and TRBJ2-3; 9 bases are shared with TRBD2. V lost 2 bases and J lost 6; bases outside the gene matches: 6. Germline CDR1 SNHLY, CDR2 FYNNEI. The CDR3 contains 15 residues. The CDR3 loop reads CASSERAGGRDTQYF. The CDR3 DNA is TGTGCCAGCAGTGAACGAGCGGGAGGTCGGGATACGCAGTATTTT.

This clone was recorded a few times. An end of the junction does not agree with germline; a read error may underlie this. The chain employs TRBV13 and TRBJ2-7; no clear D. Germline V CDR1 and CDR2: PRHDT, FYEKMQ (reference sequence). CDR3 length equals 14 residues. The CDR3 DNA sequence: TGTGCCAGCAGCATAGGCCAGAAAACCTACGAGCAGTACTTC. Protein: CASSIGQKTYEQYF.

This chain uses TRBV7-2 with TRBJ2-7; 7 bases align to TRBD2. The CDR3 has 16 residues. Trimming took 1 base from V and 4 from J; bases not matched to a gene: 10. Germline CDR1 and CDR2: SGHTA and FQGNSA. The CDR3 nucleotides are TGTGCCAGCAGCTTAGTCGCGGGCGGGAGTGTTTACGAGCAGTACTTC. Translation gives CASSLVAGGSVYEQYF.

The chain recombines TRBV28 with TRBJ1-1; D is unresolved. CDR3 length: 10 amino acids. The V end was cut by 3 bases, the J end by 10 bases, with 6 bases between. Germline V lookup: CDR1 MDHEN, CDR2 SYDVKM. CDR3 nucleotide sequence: TGTGCCAGCAGTTTTGAGAGAGCTTTCTTT. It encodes CASSFERAFF. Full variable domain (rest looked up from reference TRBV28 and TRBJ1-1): DVKVTQSSRYLVKRTGEKVFLECVQDMDHENMFWYRQDPGLGLRLIYFSYDVKMKEKGDIPEGYSVSREKKERFSLILESASTNQTSMYLCASSFERAFFGQGTRLTVV.

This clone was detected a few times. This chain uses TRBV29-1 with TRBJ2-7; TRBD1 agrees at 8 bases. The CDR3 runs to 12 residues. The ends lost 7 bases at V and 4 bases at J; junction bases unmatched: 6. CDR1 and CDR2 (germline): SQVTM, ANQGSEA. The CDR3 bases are TGCAGCGGTCAGGGGGCTGGGTACGAGCAGTACTTC. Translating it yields CSGQGAGYEQYF.

The CDR3 loop reads CASRPPGTDTQYF. CDR3 bases: TGTGCCAGCAGGCCTCCAGGGACAGATACGCAGTATTTT. The V gene is TRBV2, the J gene TRBJ2-3; D perhaps matches TRBD1 (5 bases). There are 13 residues in the CDR3. Germline CDR1 and CDR2: SNHLY and FYNNEI. The V and J ends lost 6 bases and 3 bases respectively, with 10 bases between them. The variable domain in full, with the rest retrieved from reference TRBV2 and TRBJ2-3, is EPEVTQTPSHQVTQMGQEVILRCVPISNHLYFYWYRQILGQKVEFLVSFYNNEISEKSEIFDDQFSVERPDGSNFTLKIRSTKLEDSAMYFCASRPPGTDTQYFGPGTRLTVL.

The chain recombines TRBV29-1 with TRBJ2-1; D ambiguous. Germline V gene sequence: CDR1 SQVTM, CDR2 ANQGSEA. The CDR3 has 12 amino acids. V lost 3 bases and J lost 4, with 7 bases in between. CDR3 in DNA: TGCAGCGTTGAGGGCGAATACAATGAGCAGTTCTTC. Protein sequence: CSVEGEYNEQFF.

The CDR3 nucleotides are TGTGCCAGCAGTGAATATGGTGACAGGACAGGAAACACCATATATTTT. Protein sequence: CASSEYGDRTGNTIYF. The chain employs TRBV25-1 and TRBJ1-3, with a tentative D call TRBD1 (6 bases). The CDR3 spans 16 residues. Trimming stripped 0 bases from V and 4 bases from J, with 13 bases between. In germline, CDR1 is MGHDK, CDR2 SYGVNS.

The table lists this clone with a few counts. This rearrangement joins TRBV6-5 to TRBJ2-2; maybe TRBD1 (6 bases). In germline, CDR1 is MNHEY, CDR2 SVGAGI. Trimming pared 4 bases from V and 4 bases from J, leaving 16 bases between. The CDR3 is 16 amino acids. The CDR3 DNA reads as TGTGCCAGCAGTTCCCCCGGGACACCCCTCACCGGGGAGCTGTTTTTT. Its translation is CASSSPGTPLTGELFF.

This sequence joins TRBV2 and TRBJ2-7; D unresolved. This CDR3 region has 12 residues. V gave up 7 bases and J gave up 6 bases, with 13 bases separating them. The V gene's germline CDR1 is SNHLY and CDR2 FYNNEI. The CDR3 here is CASTPSTREQYF. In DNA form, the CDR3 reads TGTGCCAGCACTCCTTCGACACGCGAGCAGTACTTC.

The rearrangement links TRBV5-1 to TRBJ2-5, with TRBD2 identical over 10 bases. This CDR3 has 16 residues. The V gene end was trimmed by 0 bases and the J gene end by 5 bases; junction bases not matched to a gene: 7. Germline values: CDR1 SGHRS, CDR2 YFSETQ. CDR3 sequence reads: CASSLAASGSPETQYF. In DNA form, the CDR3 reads TGCGCCAGCAGCTTGGCGGCTAGCGGGAGTCCCGAGACCCAGTACTTC.

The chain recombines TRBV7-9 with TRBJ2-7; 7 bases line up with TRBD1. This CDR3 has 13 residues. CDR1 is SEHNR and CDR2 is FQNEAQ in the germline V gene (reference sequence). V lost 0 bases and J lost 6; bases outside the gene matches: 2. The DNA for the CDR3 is TGTGCCAGCAGCTTAGCAGGGGGCGGCGAGCAGTACTTC. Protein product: CASSLAGGGEQYF.

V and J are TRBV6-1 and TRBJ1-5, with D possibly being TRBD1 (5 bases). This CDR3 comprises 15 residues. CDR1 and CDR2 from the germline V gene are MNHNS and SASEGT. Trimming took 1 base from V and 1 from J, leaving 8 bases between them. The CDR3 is CASSEDNRSNQPQHF. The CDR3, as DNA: TGTGCCAGCAGTGAAGATAACAGGAGCAATCAGCCCCAGCATTTT.

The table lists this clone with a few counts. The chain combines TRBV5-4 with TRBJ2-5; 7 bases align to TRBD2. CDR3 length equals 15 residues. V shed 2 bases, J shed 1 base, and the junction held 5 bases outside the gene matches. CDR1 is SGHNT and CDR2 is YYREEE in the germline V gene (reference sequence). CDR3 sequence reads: CASSLGTIPQETQYF. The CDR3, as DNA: TGTGCCAGCAGCTTAGGGACTATACCCCAAGAGACCCAGTACTTC.